Listed below are T cell receptor beta chains from one sample, sequenced in a study of blood T cell repertoires in COVID-19. Clones were sequenced by immunoSEQ multiplex PCR, and TCRdb holds only the in-frame ones, with some missing. Of approximately 170,000 clones detected, roughly four fifths appear once; the ten largest clones hold around 9.9%. Sequencing was performed on peripheral blood. The receptors stem from a human donor in a cohort sampled during active COVID-19. Each CDR3 is given with its conserved first and last residue. A D gene is named only where the DNA matches it firmly. The size of a clone is reported for some rows only, either as once, few or many, or as a class for expanded clones.

TRBV29-1	TRBD1	-	TRBJ1-2	TGCAGCGTTGAAGATAGGGGACAGTACACCTTC	CSVEDRGQYTF
TRBV7-2	-	once	TRBJ1-1	TGTGCCAGCAGCTTAAGTACAGCTAACACTGAAGCTTTCTTT	CASSLSTANTEAFF
TRBV19	TRBD2	-	TRBJ2-3	TGTGCCAGTAGTGCGGGGGGTGATTGGGGCACAGATACGCAGTATTTT	CASSAGGDWGTDTQYF
TRBV6-2/TRBV6-3	-	-	TRBJ1-1	TGTGCCAGCAGTTACTCGAGAGTCGCCCCTGAAGCTTTCTTT	CASSYSRVAPEAFF
TRBV3-1/TRBV3-2	TRBD2	-	TRBJ2-4	TGTGCCAGCAGCCAAGGAGGGGAGGGGAACATTCAGTACTTC	CASSQGGEGNIQYF
TRBV10-2	-	-	TRBJ1-1	TGCGCCAGCAGGTTCGACAACGGAGCTTTCTTT	CASRFDNGAFF
TRBV11-2	TRBD1	-	TRBJ2-5	TGTGCCAGCAGCTCTGGACAGGGGCAAGAGACCCAGTACTTC	CASSSGQGQETQYF
TRBV6-5	-	-	TRBJ2-5	TGTGCCAGCAGTTTCGGGGTTCGGGAGACCCAGTACTTC	CASSFGVRETQYF
TRBV6-1	-	-	TRBJ1-1	TGTGCCAGCAGTGAGGTAATAGAGAACACTGAAGCTTTCTTT	CASSEVIENTEAFF
TRBV20-1	TRBD2	-	TRBJ2-1	TGCAGTGCCAGTAACGGGGGGGAGCAGTTCTTC	CSASNGGEQFF
TRBV4-3	-	-	TRBJ2-1	TGCGCCAGCAGCCAGAGTCGAGCTTACAATGAGCAGTTCTTC	CASSQSRAYNEQFF
TRBV5-6	-	-	TRBJ1-2	TGTGCCAGCAGCACGGCGGACAGCGCACGGTATGGCTACACCTTC	CASSTADSARYGYTF
TRBV11-2	TRBD1	-	TRBJ2-7	TGTGCCAGCAGCGTCCGGGACAGGAGCTCCTACGAGCAGTACTTC	CASSVRDRSSYEQYF
TRBV6-1	-	few	TRBJ1-2	TGTGCCAGCAGCGAAGGCCCGGGGAGGTCGGGCTACACCTTC	CASSEGPGRSGYTF
TRBV11-2	-	-	TRBJ2-3	TGTGCCAGCAGCTCATTACTCCGCACAGATACGCAGTATTTT	CASSSLLRTDTQYF
TRBV18	TRBD1	-	TRBJ2-5	TGTGCCAGCTCACCTGGGACAGGGGGCCAAGAGACCCAGTACTTC	CASSPGTGGQETQYF
TRBV2	TRBD2	few	TRBJ2-6	TGTGCCAGCAGTGGACGGACTAGCGGCTCTGGGGCCAACGTCCTGACTTTC	CASSGRTSGSGANVLTF
TRBV7-8	TRBD1	once	TRBJ1-1	TGTGCCAGCAGCTTGGGGGACAGAGATGAAGCTTTCTTT	CASSLGDRDEAFF
TRBV6-2/TRBV6-3	-	-	TRBJ1-5	TGTGCCAGCAGTTACAGGTCAGGGAAACAGCCCCAGCATTTT	CASSYRSGKQPQHF
TRBV4-3	-	-	TRBJ2-5	TGCGCCAGCAGCCAAGTTGCGGGGGCGGAGACCCAGTACTTC	CASSQVAGAETQYF
TRBV10-2	-	once	TRBJ1-5	TGCGCCAGCAGTGAGTCGGGTGGAGGGAATCAGCCCCAGCATTTT	CASSESGGGNQPQHF
TRBV7-3	TRBD2	-	TRBJ2-3	TGTGCCAGCAGGACTAGCGGATATAGCACAGATACGCAGTATTTT	CASRTSGYSTDTQYF